This entry lists 9 T cell receptor beta chains sequenced from one sample in a study of identical twins. From the 5' RACE reads, TCRdb called clonotypes with MiXCR, one entry per CDR3 protein. Here the sample spans some 600,000 distinct CDR3 sequences, about 7.6% being singletons. These data were likewise used in another study, on yellow fever vaccine responses in identical twins.

The material sequenced was PBMCs. These receptors all stem from a woman aged 18-30 years in good health.

The chain combines TRBV10-3 with TRBJ1-1; TRBD1 is a possible D gene (5 bases). The CDR3 loop spans 13 amino acids. V gave up 8 bases and J gave up 5 bases, with 15 bases separating them. CDR1 and CDR2 from the germline V gene are ENHRY and SYGVKD. CDR3 DNA: TGTGCCATCGCTCGGGGGAGTAAAACTGAAGCTTTCTTT. Translating it yields CAIARGSKTEAFF.

This clonotype came up a few times. The chain uses TRBV3-1 and TRBJ1-5; 7 nucleotides match TRBD1. The germline CDR1 and CDR2 sequences are LGHDT and YNNKEL (reference sequence). CDR3 length equals 14 residues. After removal of 8 bases from V and 4 bases from J, the junction contained 8 bases not matched to a gene. CDR3 in DNA: TGTGCCAGCTCGGACAGGAACCGAAATCAGCCCCAGCATTTT. Translation gives CASSDRNRNQPQHF. The variable domain in full, with the rest retrieved from reference TRBV3-1 and TRBJ1-5, is DTAVSQTPKYLVTQMGNDKSIKCEQNLGHDTMYWYKQDSKKFLKIMFSYNNKELIINETVPNRFSPKSPDKAHLNLHINSLELGDSAVYFCASSDRNRNQPQHFGDGTRLSIL.

The chain couples TRBV20-1 to TRBJ2-2; D unclear. The CDR3 is 14 residues long. Germline values: CDR1 DFQATT, CDR2 SNEGSKA (reference sequence). The ends were cut back, 0 bases at V and 6 bases at J, with 11 bases in the middle. CDR3 region: CSARDGRQAGELFF. In DNA, the CDR3 is TGCAGTGCTAGAGATGGAAGGCAGGCCGGGGAGCTGTTTTTT.

This clonotype was seen repeatedly, ten times or more. The rearrangement uses TRBV12-3 or TRBV12-4 and TRBJ2-5, with TRBD2 matching over 11 bases. After removal of 6 bases from V and 6 bases from J, the junction contained 9 bases not matched to a gene. The CDR3 loop spans 15 amino acids. CDR3 sequence: CASRGTSGSGQTQYF. In DNA form, the CDR3 reads TGTGCCAGCAGAGGGACTAGCGGTTCGGGGCAGACCCAGTACTTC.

There are a few counts of this clonotype. The genes are TRBV10-1 and TRBJ2-1; 7 bases line up with TRBD1. The CDR3 has 14 residues. Losses at the gene ends were 0 bases for V and 9 bases for J; bases not matched to a gene: 5. CDR1 is WNHNN, CDR2 SYGVQD, per germline (reference sequence). CDR3 in DNA: TGCGCCAGCAGTGAGTCGAAGGGGGCGAGTGAGCAGTTCTTC. This gives the protein CASSESKGASEQFF.

In its sample, this clonotype was seen a few times. The chain couples TRBV28 to TRBJ2-7, with D perhaps TRBD1 or TRBD2 (6 bases each). V was pared by 6 bases and J by 3 bases, with 15 bases between. Germline V CDR1 and CDR2: MDHEN, SYDVKM. There are 14 residues in the CDR3. The CDR3 reads CASSGGGGNYEQYV. The CDR3 coding sequence is TGTGCCAGCAGCGGCGGAGGGGGGAACTACGAGCAGTACGTC.

At least ten counts were recorded for this clonotype. The genes are TRBV14 and TRBJ2-6; D not resolved. The CDR3 contains 15 residues. Germline values: CDR1 SGHDN, CDR2 FVKESK. The V end was cut by 5 bases, the J end by 0 bases, with 8 bases between. The CDR3 coding sequence is TGTGCCAGCAGCGACGGATACTCTGGGGCCAACGTCCTGACTTTC. It encodes CASSDGYSGANVLTF.

This chain connects TRBV12-3 or TRBV12-4 to TRBJ2-5, with 14 bases matching TRBD2. This CDR3 is 15 amino acids long. V lost 9 bases and J lost 4; bases outside the gene matches: 7. This CDR3 reads CASRTSGGPGETQYF. The CDR3, as DNA: TGTGCCAGTCGGACTAGCGGGGGGCCAGGAGAGACCCAGTACTTC.

In this sample, this clonotype turned up many times. V and J are TRBV25-1 and TRBJ2-3; 11 bases fit TRBD2. The CDR3 is 15 residues long. Germline V gene lookup returns CDR1 MGHDK and CDR2 SYGVNS. J was trimmed by 5 bases and V by 7 bases; bases with no gene match: 8. The CDR3 region has the DNA TGTGCCAGCACGTCTAGCGGGAGGTGGGGAGATACGCAGTATTTT. This gives the protein CASTSSGRWGDTQYF.